The subject of this entry is one T cell receptor (beta chain). This clonotype was seen at least ten times. The clone's antigen remains unknown. No much larger clonotype is one base removed from it; base qualities were not supplied. From the cysteine up to the phenylalanine, the CDR3 has a length of 16 residues. Only the CDR3 DNA stays, 48 bases, in frame from base 1. CDR1 and CDR2, looked up from the germline V gene (reference sequence), are LNHNV and YYDKDF. V trim: 2 bases; J trim: 8 bases; unmatched bases: 8. These data originate in a study of T cells after yellow fever vaccination (dated by TCRdb to between 2018 and 2020). Broadly, across the study: Libraries from fractions with low cell numbers were prepared with the SMART-Seq v4 Ultra Low Input RNA kit. Bulk TCR alpha and beta repertoires were sequenced longitudinally to track T-cell clones before and after primary and booster YFV17D yellow fever vaccination. Two healthy male donors, one aged 18 to 29 and one aged 30 to 40 years, were included in the cohort. Bulk PBMC replicates and cell subsets were isolated from blood drawn at multiple timepoints before and after both primary and secondary immunization. What the study reported, not specific to this receptor: Because only two donors were included in the study, the extent to which the findings can be generalized is limited. Most clones expanded after primary vaccination were re-detected after the booster (approximately 95% of CD4 and 88% of CD8), suggesting broad memory maintenance. The secondary T-cell response was weaker than the primary response but faster, peaking on day 5 instead of day 15. Computational filtering was needed because FACS-sorted repertoires could contain abundant contaminating clonotypes from the bulk population. A small share of clonotypes occurred in both CD4 and CD8 compartments, likely arising from convergent recombination.

Synthesis of TCR cDNA relied on 5'RACE template switching, a step that introduced a universal primer site along with unique molecular identifiers. Priming for cDNA synthesis came from both the TCR alpha and TCR beta constant segments. Library amplification used two PCR steps, and the second PCR step added sample barcodes and sequencing adapters. Sequencing of libraries was performed on Illumina HiSeq 2500 (2x100 bp) or NovaSeq (2x150 bp). The paper's processing steps were these. MIGEC was used to demultiplex reads and collapse the reads into UMI consensus sequences, and MiXCR was used for V(D)J alignment. Clonotypes responding to the vaccine were identified with edgeR on replicate PBMC samples, with the criteria of FDR below 0.01 and a log2 fold change above 5 up to day 15. Bulk clonotypes were assigned CD4 or CD8 identity according to which sequenced CD4 or CD8 repertoire held them at higher abundance. TCRdb reprocessed the public reads (quality trimming at Q25 with fastp, clone calling with MiXCR) and kept in-frame beta chains. For every CDR3 protein sequence, its rows merge into one entry that carries the most common genes and DNA. The authors' filters were not applied to this entry. The table for this sample lists some 150,000 distinct CDR3 sequences; under 7% of them were counted only once. The ten largest clonotypes hold approximately 0.61% of the sample.

Per the publication, the treatment or condition label means: live attenuated yellow fever vaccine strain. PBMCs were isolated from peripheral blood using a standard Ficoll-Paque protocol. Dynabeads CD4 and CD8 positive selection kits were used to isolate CD4 and CD8 T-cell fractions. TriZol was used to extract RNA from bulk PBMCs, from CD4 and CD8 fractions, and from dextramer-positive and dextramer-negative fractions. The chain was built from TRBV15 and TRBJ2-1; TRBD2 aligns with 11 central bases. The clonotype originates from a man aged 30-40 years who received the YFV17D yellow fever vaccine. Here the sequenced sample was CD4+ T cells sorted from PBMCs, taken 10 days after the yellow fever booster vaccination. CDR3 loop: CATSRTTSGIGDEQFF. Read as DNA, the sequence is TGTGCCACCAGCAGAACGACTAGCGGGATCGGTGATGAGCAGTTCTTC.